The subject of this entry is one T cell receptor (beta chain). Only in-frame clones appear in the TCRdb table, and some are missing; sequencing was by immunoSEQ multiplex PCR. This table holds around 160,000 clones, more than 75% found once. The entry originates in a study of blood T cell repertoires in COVID-19. The V gene's germline CDR1 is MNHEY and CDR2 SVGAGI. V was shortened by 0 bases and J by 5 bases, with 10 bases between the two germline ends. This CDR3 is 14 amino acids long. Cohort assignment relied on participant-reported clinical history. The receptor comes from a woman aged 25 to 39 with acute COVID-19. The V and J genes are TRBV6-5 and TRBJ2-5, with D uncertain. Specimen: PBMCs or T cells enriched from blood (not recorded which). CDR3 amino acids: CASSYSRNAETQYF. The CDR3 nucleotides read TGTGCCAGCAGTTACTCGAGGAACGCGGAGACCCAGTACTTC.